The TCR beta chain described here comes from a study of post-analysis software for immune sequencing data. Across the study: The patients showed relapsing-remitting, secondary progressive and progressive-relapsing multiple sclerosis courses.

Unique molecular identifiers were present in the TCR beta cDNA libraries. Researchers reported about 500,000 cDNA molecules coming from roughly 1 to 10 million T cells. One entry per CDR3 protein, called by TCRdb with MiXCR from the PCR reads. The sample includes about 820,000 distinct CDR3 sequences, 53% of them seen just once. As to this clonotype: Its antigen is currently unknown.

Study-level results: Five or six TRBV segments, including TRBV5-6, TRBV5-1 and TRBV20-1, were more frequent in patients than controls.

Germline loops: CDR1 SGHRS, CDR2 YFSETQ. The V gene lost 0 bases and the J gene lost 6 bases, with 10 bases spanning the gap. The CDR3 runs to 14 residues. Sequenced input: blood. V and J are TRBV5-1 and TRBJ2-1; unclear D gene. The origin of this receptor is a girl between 10 and 17 years old with multiple sclerosis. The CDR3 sequence is CASSLGRVGNEQFF. In DNA form, the CDR3 reads TGCGCCAGCAGCTTGGGACGTGTTGGCAATGAGCAGTTCTTC.